Presented here are 10 T cell receptor beta chains from one specimen sequenced in a study of a mutant IDH1 vaccine in newly diagnosed glioma. TCRdb keeps only in-frame clones here, not all; method: immunoSEQ multiplex PCR. The sample includes fewer than 30,000 clones, over 80% of them seen just once. For these receptors, no antigen is known. The time point was: week 35, safety follow-up. What each vaccine dose contained was 300 ug of mutant IDH1 20-mer peptide, accompanied by topical imiquimod. This specimen consisted of PBMCs, obtained from a glioma patient whose treatment included an IDH1 peptide vaccine. These receptors all come from a man aged 30 to 39 with glioma.

CDR3 DNA sequence: TGCGCCAGCAGCTTAGGACAGGACGACGGTCAAGCTTTCTTT. Protein product: CASSLGQDDGQAFF. This chain links TRBV5-1 with TRBJ1-1; 7 bases map to TRBD1. The ends lost 2 bases at V and 9 bases at J; junction bases unmatched: 10. The CDR3 runs to 14 residues. Germline V gene data show CDR1 as SGHRS and CDR2 as YFSETQ.

V gene TRBV7-2 combines with J gene TRBJ2-1; 12 bases align to TRBD2. Germline V gives CDR1 SGHTA, CDR2 FQGNSA. Trimming cost V 4 bases and J 6 bases; bases outside gene matches: 4. The CDR3 is 15 residues long. The CDR3 region is CASSSGLAGVNEQFF. For the CDR3, the DNA is TGTGCCAGCAGCTCGGGACTAGCGGGTGTCAATGAGCAGTTCTTC.

The chain joins TRBV2 to TRBJ2-7; D is uncertain. V dropped 2 bases and J dropped 5 bases, with 4 bases sitting between them. This CDR3 has 11 residues. Germline-derived CDR1 and CDR2 are SNHLY and FYNNEI. Here the CDR3 DNA reads TGTGCCAGCAGTGAATGGAACGAGCAGTACTTC. The encoded protein is CASSEWNEQYF.

V usage is TRBV15 and J usage is TRBJ2-7; TRBD1 matches at 7 bases. J was trimmed by 9 bases and V by 0 bases; bases with no gene match: 8. CDR1 is LNHNV, CDR2 YYDKDF, per germline (reference sequence). The length of the CDR3 is 14 residues. The CDR3 here is CATSRDQISGGQYF. In DNA, the CDR3 is TGTGCCACCAGCAGAGATCAAATCTCAGGGGGGCAGTACTTC.

CDR3 DNA sequence: TGTGCCAGCAGTTTAGACAGGGTGTCGGCTGAAGCTTTCTTT. Encoded protein: CASSLDRVSAEAFF. The V gene is TRBV27, the J gene TRBJ1-1; TRBD1 agrees at 7 bases. The J segment lost 6 bases and the V segment lost 2 bases, leaving 6 bases of the junction unmatched. The CDR3 extends over 14 amino acids. CDR1 is MNHEY and CDR2 is SMNVEV in the germline V gene (reference sequence).

The V and J genes are TRBV5-1 and TRBJ2-3; TRBD2 agrees at 7 bases. V dropped 4 bases and J dropped 2; count of bases not matched to a gene: 7. The CDR3 totals 15 residues. CDR1 is SGHRS and CDR2 is YFSETQ in the germline V gene. The chain's CDR3 is CASSVSGWATDTQYF. The CDR3 region has the DNA TGCGCCAGCAGCGTTAGCGGGTGGGCCACAGATACGCAGTATTTT.

This chain uses TRBV2 with TRBJ1-2, with D unclear. V was trimmed by 4 bases and J by 0 bases, leaving 9 bases between them. Germline V lookup: CDR1 SNHLY, CDR2 FYNNEI. The length of the CDR3 is 14 residues. This CDR3 is CASSVRLANYGYTF. The CDR3 region has the DNA TGTGCCAGCAGTGTGCGGTTAGCTAACTATGGCTACACCTTC.

The chain joins TRBV4-1 to TRBJ2-7, with 9 bases aligning to TRBD2. The V gene end was trimmed by 2 bases and the J gene end by 2 bases; junction bases not matched to a gene: 4. The germline V gene has CDR1 MGHRA and CDR2 YSYEKL. The CDR3 has 15 residues. The CDR3 DNA is TGCGCCAGCAGCCAACTAGGCGGGGGGGCCTACGAGCAGTACTTC. It specifies CASSQLGGGAYEQYF.

This chain connects TRBV4-1 to TRBJ1-3, with 11 bases identical to TRBD1. This CDR3 is 18 amino acids long. The V segment lost 0 bases and the J segment 5 bases; nucleotides outside the gene matches: 9. Germline lookup yields CDR1 MGHRA and CDR2 YSYEKL. In DNA, the CDR3 is TGCGCCAGCAGCCAAGATGGGTCCGGGACAGGGGGTAGAAACACCATATATTTT. It encodes CASSQDGSGTGGRNTIYF.

This sequence joins TRBV9 and TRBJ2-2; 9 bases agree with TRBD2. CDR1 and CDR2 (germline): SGDLS, YYNGEE. The V and J ends lost 4 bases and 4 bases, in that order; junction bases with no gene match: 5. The CDR3 is made up of 15 amino acids. CDR3 DNA: TGTGCCAGCAGCTCCCTAGCGGGGAGCACCGGGGAGCTGTTTTTT. Protein sequence: CASSSLAGSTGELFF.